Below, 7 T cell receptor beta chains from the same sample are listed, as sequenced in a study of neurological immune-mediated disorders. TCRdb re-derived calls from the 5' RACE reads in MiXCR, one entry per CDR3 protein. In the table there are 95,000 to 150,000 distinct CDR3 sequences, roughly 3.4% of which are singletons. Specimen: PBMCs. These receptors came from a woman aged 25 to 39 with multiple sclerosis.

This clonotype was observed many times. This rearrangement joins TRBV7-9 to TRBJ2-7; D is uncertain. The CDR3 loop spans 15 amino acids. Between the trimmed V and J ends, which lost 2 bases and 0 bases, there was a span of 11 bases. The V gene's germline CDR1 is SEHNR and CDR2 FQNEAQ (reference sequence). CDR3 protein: CASSLYHGSSYEQYF. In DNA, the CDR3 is TGTGCCAGCAGCTTATATCACGGATCCTCCTACGAGCAGTACTTC.

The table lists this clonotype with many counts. This CDR3 is CASRPGDSTREKLFF. In DNA, the CDR3 is TGTGCCAGCAGGCCGGGGGACAGTACGCGTGAAAAACTGTTTTTT. The chain joins TRBV7-2 to TRBJ1-4; 7 bases map to TRBD1. The CDR3 sequence is 15 residues long. Trimming cost V 6 bases and J 7 bases; bases outside gene matches: 11. Germline V CDR1 and CDR2: SGHTA, FQGNSA.

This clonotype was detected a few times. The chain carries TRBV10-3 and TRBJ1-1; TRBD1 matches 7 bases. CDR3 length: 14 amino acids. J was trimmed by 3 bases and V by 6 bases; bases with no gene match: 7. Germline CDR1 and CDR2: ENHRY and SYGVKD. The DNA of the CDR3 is TGTGCCATCAGAGAAGGACAGGCTGACACTGAAGCTTTCTTT. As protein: CAIREGQADTEAFF.

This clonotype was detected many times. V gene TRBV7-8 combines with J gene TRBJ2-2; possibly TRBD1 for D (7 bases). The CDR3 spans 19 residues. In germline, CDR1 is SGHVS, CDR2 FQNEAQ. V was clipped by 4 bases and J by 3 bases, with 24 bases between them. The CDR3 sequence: CASSSRRVGQELHTGELFF. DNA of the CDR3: TGTGCCAGCAGCTCCCGGAGGGTTGGACAGGAGTTGCACACCGGGGAGCTGTTTTTT.

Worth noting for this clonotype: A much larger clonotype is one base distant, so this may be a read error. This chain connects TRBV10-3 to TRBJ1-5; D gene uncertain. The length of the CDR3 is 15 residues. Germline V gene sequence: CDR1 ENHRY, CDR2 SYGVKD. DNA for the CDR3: TGTGCCATCAGTGAGTCGATCGGCAACAATCAGCCCCAGAATTTT. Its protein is CAISESIGNNQPQNF.

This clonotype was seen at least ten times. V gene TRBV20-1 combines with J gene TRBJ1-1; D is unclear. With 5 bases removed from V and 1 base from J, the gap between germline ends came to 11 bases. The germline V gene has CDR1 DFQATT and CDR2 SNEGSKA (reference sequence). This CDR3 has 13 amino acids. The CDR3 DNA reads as TGCAGTGCTTATAATCGAGGGAACACTGAAGCTTTCTTT. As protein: CSAYNRGNTEAFF.

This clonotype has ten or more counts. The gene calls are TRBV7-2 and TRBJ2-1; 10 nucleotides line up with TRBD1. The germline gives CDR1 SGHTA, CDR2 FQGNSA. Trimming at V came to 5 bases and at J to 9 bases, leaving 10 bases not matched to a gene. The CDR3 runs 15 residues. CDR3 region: CASSRRTGGRGEQFF. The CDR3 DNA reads TGTGCCAGCAGCAGACGGACAGGGGGTAGGGGTGAGCAGTTCTTC. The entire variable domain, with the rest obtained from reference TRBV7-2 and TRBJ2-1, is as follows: GAGVSQSPSNKVTEKGKDVELRCDPISGHTALYWYRQSLGQGLEFLIYFQGNSAPDKSGLPSDRFSAERTGGSVSTLTIQRTQQEDSAVYLCASSRRTGGRGEQFFGPGTRLTVL.